Below, 29 T cell receptor beta chains from the same sample are listed, as sequenced in a study of CD8 T cells in Susac syndrome. The authors reverse transcribed roughly 0.5 to 1 ug RNA with random hexamers. TCRdb reprocessed the immunoSEQ multiplex PCR reads with MiXCR, giving one entry per CDR3 protein. This sample has more than 130,000 distinct CDR3 sequences, with 85% to 95% found just once. Material: CD8+ T cells from PBMCs. These receptors all stem from a human donor in good health.

The V call is TRBV19, the J call TRBJ2-1; TRBD1 agrees at 9 bases. The junction had 5 bases not matched to a gene; V was cut back by 10 bases and J by 4 bases. There are 13 residues in the CDR3. Germline CDR1 and CDR2: LNHDA and SQIVND (reference sequence). CDR3 region: CATDRGGYNEQFF. For the CDR3, the DNA is TGTGCCACCGACAGGGGGGGGTACAATGAGCAGTTCTTC.

The chain recombines TRBV29-1 with TRBJ2-2; D not resolved. Germline lookup yields CDR1 SQVTM and CDR2 ANQGSEA. There are 10 residues in the CDR3. V lost 7 bases, J lost 7 bases, and 7 bases lay in between. The CDR3 loop is CSAGDGELFF. CDR3 nucleotide sequence: TGCAGCGCTGGCGACGGGGAGCTGTTTTTT.

The CDR3 loop reads CASSRGGVNEKLFF. CDR3 sequence (DNA): TGTGCCAGCAGCCGCGGGGGGGTTAATGAAAAACTGTTTTTT. The chain employs TRBV7-6 and TRBJ1-4; D may be TRBD1 (5 bases). This CDR3 contains 14 residues. Trimming took off 5 bases at V and 4 bases at J, with 11 bases between the two ends. The germline gives CDR1 SGHVS, CDR2 FNYEAQ.

The chain is built from TRBV20-1 and TRBJ1-5; maybe TRBD1 (6 bases). Germline V gives CDR1 DFQATT, CDR2 SNEGSKA (reference sequence). The CDR3 loop spans 16 amino acids. V lost 3 bases, J lost 3 bases, and 18 bases lay in between. The CDR3 protein is CSARGPGTTFNQPQHF. The CDR3 coding sequence is TGCAGTGCTAGGGGGCCCGGGACAACTTTCAATCAGCCCCAGCATTTT.

The rearrangement joins TRBV29-1 to TRBJ2-7; D remains unclear. Germline assignment: CDR1 SQVTM and CDR2 ANQGSEA. Trimming took 5 bases from V and 1 from J, leaving 3 bases between them. This CDR3 is built from 10 residues. The CDR3 DNA sequence: TGCAGCGTTAGGTCCTACGAGCAGTACTTC. Translated, it gives CSVRSYEQYF.

This chain joins TRBV28 and TRBJ2-3, with D uncertain. The ends were cut back, 3 bases at V and 2 bases at J, with 9 bases in the middle. The CDR3 runs to 14 residues. The germline gives CDR1 MDHEN, CDR2 SYDVKM. This chain's CDR3 is CASSLAGHTDTQYF. In nucleotides, the CDR3 is TGTGCCAGCAGTTTGGCCGGCCACACAGATACGCAGTATTTT.

In nucleotides, the CDR3 is TGTGCCAGCAGTCTCTCCCCAGGGGGCACTGAAGCTTTCTTT. It yields the protein CASSLSPGGTEAFF. The chain combines TRBV27 with TRBJ1-1, with 7 positions matching TRBD1. The CDR3 runs 14 residues. CDR1 and CDR2 (germline): MNHEY, SMNVEV (reference sequence). The V and J ends lost 5 bases and 4 bases, in that order; junction bases with no gene match: 7.

The rearrangement joins TRBV27 to TRBJ2-7, with a tentative D call TRBD1 (5 bases). The germline V gene has CDR1 MNHEY and CDR2 SMNVEV (reference sequence). This CDR3 is built from 13 residues. The V gene lost 3 bases and the J gene lost 3 bases, with 9 bases spanning the gap. CDR3 sequence reads: CASSFRQGYEQYF. CDR3 nucleotide sequence: TGTGCCAGCAGTTTTCGGCAGGGCTACGAGCAGTACTTC.

This chain joins TRBV29-1 and TRBJ2-1; D could derive from TRBD1 or TRBD2 (7 bases each). Trimming stripped 4 bases from V and 6 bases from J, with 19 bases between. The CDR3 spans 15 residues. CDR1 is SQVTM, CDR2 ANQGSEA, per germline. The CDR3 is CSVVQGLTSANEQFF. As DNA, the CDR3 is TGCAGCGTTGTACAGGGGCTAACTAGCGCCAATGAGCAGTTCTTC.

The CDR3 here is CSAKAVGWVASVSGANVLTF. The CDR3 nucleotides read TGCAGTGCTAAAGCGGTTGGGTGGGTGGCCTCCGTCTCTGGGGCCAACGTCCTGACTTTC. J is TRBJ2-6 and V is TRBV20-1, with D possibly matching TRBD2 (5 bases). The germline CDR1 and CDR2 sequences are DFQATT and SNEGSKA (reference sequence). The CDR3 covers 20 residues. V was clipped by 4 bases and J by 0 bases, with 25 bases between them.

This clonotype was detected a few times. J is TRBJ2-3 and V is TRBV27, with D tentatively TRBD1 or TRBD2 (5 bases each). Trimming removed 5 bases at V and 1 base at J, with 10 bases between. The germline V gene encodes CDR1 MNHEY and CDR2 SMNVEV (reference sequence). This CDR3 contains 14 residues. The CDR3 protein is CASSVRGGTDTQYF. The CDR3 bases are TGTGCCAGCAGTGTTAGGGGAGGCACAGATACGCAGTATTTT.

This rearrangement joins TRBV19 to TRBJ1-1; D not resolved. The CDR3 contains 10 residues. Looked up from germline, CDR1 is LNHDA and CDR2 is SQIVND (reference sequence). Trimming took 5 bases from V and 5 from J, leaving 3 bases between them. CDR3 DNA sequence: TGTGCCAGTAGTGGGACTGAAGCTTTCTTT. Amino acids: CASSGTEAFF.

The chain carries TRBV15 and TRBJ2-3; 10 nucleotides agree with TRBD2. Losses at the gene ends were 5 bases for V and 2 bases for J; bases not matched to a gene: 7. This CDR3 has 16 amino acids. Germline CDR1 and CDR2: LNHNV and YYDKDF (reference sequence). CDR3 nucleotide sequence: TGTGCCACCAGCGAACTAGCGGGAAGCCCCACAGATACGCAGTATTTT. Protein product: CATSELAGSPTDTQYF.

The V and J genes are TRBV9 and TRBJ2-1; perhaps TRBD1 as D (5 bases). This CDR3 region has 13 residues. V lost 4 bases, J lost 4 bases, and 9 bases lay in between. In germline, CDR1 is SGDLS, CDR2 YYNGEE. The CDR3 spells CASSIGQYNEQFF. In nucleotides, the CDR3 is TGTGCCAGCAGCATAGGACAATACAATGAGCAGTTCTTC.

CDR3 in amino acids: CASSSGGYTF. The CDR3 DNA follows: TGCGCCAGCAGCTCGGGTGGCTACACCTTC. The rearrangement links TRBV5-1 to TRBJ1-2; D gene unclear. V was clipped by 3 bases and J by 7 bases, with 4 bases between them. The germline V gene encodes CDR1 SGHRS and CDR2 YFSETQ. The CDR3 covers 10 residues.

The V gene is TRBV9, the J gene TRBJ2-3; TRBD1 might be the D (5 bases). The V gene lost 4 bases and the J gene lost 0 bases, with 9 bases spanning the gap. The CDR3 has 14 residues. Germline values: CDR1 SGDLS, CDR2 YYNGEE. The CDR3 here is CASSQGESTDTQYF. The CDR3 DNA follows: TGTGCCAGCAGCCAAGGGGAAAGCACAGATACGCAGTATTTT.

The gene calls are TRBV27 and TRBJ1-1, with D uncertain. V was cut by 8 bases and J by 5 bases, with 12 bases left in between. The CDR3 spans 12 residues. Germline V lookup: CDR1 MNHEY, CDR2 SMNVEV (reference sequence). The CDR3 DNA reads as TGTGCCAGCGGAGAAGGCGGGACTGAAGCTTTCTTT. Amino acids: CASGEGGTEAFF.

This clonotype showed up just once. This sequence joins TRBV7-9 and TRBJ2-7; D unresolved. The CDR3 length is 13 residues. Germline CDR1 reads SEHNR; CDR2 reads FQNEAQ (reference sequence). V was clipped by 0 bases and J by 5 bases, with 8 bases between them. The CDR3: CASSLASFDEQYF. The CDR3 DNA follows: TGTGCCAGCAGCTTAGCTAGTTTCGACGAGCAGTACTTC.

The chain carries TRBV12-3 or TRBV12-4 and TRBJ2-1; 12 nucleotides match TRBD2. CDR3 size: 16 residues. V gave up 5 bases and J gave up 7 bases; unmatched junction bases: 9. The chain's CDR3 is CASSPRTSGIINEQFF. CDR3 sequence (DNA): TGTGCCAGCAGTCCCCGGACTAGCGGGATTATTAATGAGCAGTTCTTC.

The chain has TRBV5-1 and TRBJ1-2; 7 bases are a match to TRBD1. Germline CDR1 is SGHRS and CDR2 is YFSETQ. Trimming at V came to 5 bases and at J to 1 base, leaving 5 bases not matched to a gene. The CDR3 is 14 amino acids. The CDR3 sequence: CASRPGQDNYGYTF. In DNA form, the CDR3 reads TGCGCCAGCAGACCCGGACAGGATAACTATGGCTACACCTTC. The whole variable domain, filled in from reference TRBV5-1 and TRBJ1-2, reads KAGVTQTPRYLIKTRGQQVTLSCSPISGHRSVSWYQQTPGQGLQFLFEYFSETQRNKGNFPGRFSGRQFSNSRSEMNVSTLELGDSALYLCASRPGQDNYGYTFGSGTRLTVV.

The chain is built from TRBV4-2 and TRBJ2-1; D might be TRBD2 (7 bases). Germline CDR1 LGHNA, CDR2 YNFKEQ. Trimming removed 0 bases at V and 0 bases at J, with 12 bases between. This CDR3 has 17 amino acids. The CDR3 protein is CASSQEGAGASYNEQFF. The CDR3 DNA reads as TGTGCCAGCAGCCAAGAGGGGGCGGGAGCCTCCTACAATGAGCAGTTCTTC.

The chain combines TRBV24-1 with TRBJ2-1; D may be TRBD1 (6 bases). Looked up from germline, CDR1 is KGHDR and CDR2 is SFDVKD. This CDR3 is 12 amino acids long. With 7 bases removed from V and 6 bases from J, the gap between germline ends came to 9 bases. For the CDR3, the DNA is TGTGCCACCAGCCGGACAGCCAATGAGCAGTTCTTC. Amino acids: CATSRTANEQFF.

This sequence joins TRBV4-1 and TRBJ2-7, with D possibly called TRBD1 or TRBD2 (8 bases each). This CDR3 has 18 residues. Germline V lookup: CDR1 MGHRA, CDR2 YSYEKL. Trimming cost V 1 base and J 2 bases, with 21 bases left between them. The CDR3 DNA reads as TGCGCCAGCAGCCAAGCGGGGGGGACAGGATTTGGGACCTACGAGCAGTACTTC. This codes for CASSQAGGTGFGTYEQYF.

The chain combines TRBV27 with TRBJ2-4; D unclear. V was shortened by 6 bases and J by 0 bases, with 9 bases between the two germline ends. This CDR3 is 14 amino acids long. Germline CDR1 and CDR2: MNHEY and SMNVEV (reference sequence). The CDR3 sequence: CASRSDIAKNIQYF. The CDR3 region has the DNA TGTGCCAGCAGAAGCGATATAGCCAAAAACATTCAGTACTTC.

On this clonotype itself: The junction shows a germline mismatch at one end, possibly a read error. V and J are TRBV12-3 or TRBV12-4 and TRBJ2-5; the match to TRBD1 covers 9 bases. This CDR3 spans 16 amino acids. The CDR3 DNA sequence: TGTGCCAGCAGTCCCCCCCGGGACAGGGACCAGGAGACCCAGTACTTC. Amino acid sequence: CASSPPRDRDQETQYF.

V gene TRBV29-1 combines with J gene TRBJ1-1; a possible D gene is TRBD1 (5 bases). Germline loops: CDR1 SQVTM, CDR2 ANQGSEA. The CDR3 is made up of 13 amino acids. V shed 4 bases and J shed 5 bases, with 14 bases lying between them. CDR3 region: CSVVERGETEAFF. CDR3 nucleotides: TGCAGCGTTGTCGAGAGGGGTGAAACTGAAGCTTTCTTT.

The genes are TRBV15 and TRBJ2-1; TRBD2 aligns across 13 bases. The CDR3 consists of 15 residues. With 5 bases clipped from V and 8 bases from J, the junction kept 6 bases outside the gene matches. The germline CDR1 and CDR2 sequences are LNHNV and YYDKDF (reference sequence). The CDR3 is CATSSGTSGRDEQFF. Here the CDR3 DNA reads TGTGCCACCAGCTCCGGAACTAGCGGGAGGGATGAGCAGTTCTTC.

J is TRBJ2-7 and V is TRBV29-1; D is unclear. From germline, CDR1 is SQVTM and CDR2 ANQGSEA. The length of the CDR3 is 11 residues. Trimming stripped 6 bases from V and 3 bases from J, with 9 bases between. CDR3 loop: CSVDDNYEQYF. CDR3 sequence (DNA): TGCAGCGTCGACGACAACTACGAGCAGTACTTC.

This clonotype has only a few counts. The chain is built from TRBV6-2 or TRBV6-3 and TRBJ2-4; no clear D gene. The CDR3 covers 16 residues. V lost 0 bases and J 0 bases, leaving 9 bases between the germline ends. CDR1 and CDR2 from the germline V gene are MNHEY and SVGEGT. CDR3 amino acids: CASSYSRVLAKNIQYF. CDR3 DNA: TGTGCCAGCAGTTACTCGAGAGTGCTAGCCAAAAACATTCAGTACTTC.